The clone carrying this TCR beta chain occurred a few times. Antigen: not known. In TCRdb, the 5' RACE reads were re-called with MiXCR into one record per CDR3 protein. The table includes approximately 410,000 distinct CDR3 sequences, about 18% detected once. The data stem from a study of identical twins. Trimming took 5 bases from V and 0 from J; bases not matched to a gene: 9. Per the germline V gene, CDR1 is DFQATT and CDR2 is SNEGSKA (reference sequence). The CDR3 is made up of 17 amino acids. General study points: There was more out-of-frame TCR alpha sharing in monozygotic twins than models estimated.

The V and J genes are TRBV20-1 and TRBJ2-6, with 8 bases aligning to TRBD1. This TCR derives from a man aged 45-60 years in good health. The sequencing input was naive T cells sorted from blood. DNA of the CDR3: TGCAGTGCTCAGGGACAGGCCCTTAGCTCTGGGGCCAACGTCCTGACTTTC. Translating gives CSAQGQALSSGANVLTF.